The T cell receptor (beta chain) described here comes from a study of T cells after yellow fever vaccination. At the level of the study: With SMART-Seq v4 Ultra Low Input, the fractions containing low cell numbers were prepared.

From the 5' RACE reads, TCRdb called clonotypes with MiXCR, one entry per CDR3 protein. The sample carries around 310,000 distinct CDR3 sequences, 3% to 4.5% recorded once. The study, taken as a whole, reports: Faster peaking, at day 5 versus 15, marked a secondary response that was weaker.

As for this clonotype: The antigen is undetermined.

V lost 0 bases to trimming and J lost 5 bases, with 8 bases between them. This CDR3 region has 14 residues. CDR1 is MNHEY and CDR2 is SVGAGI in the germline V gene. The rearrangement links TRBV6-5 to TRBJ1-5; D gene ambiguous. The receptor's source is a man between 18 and 35 years old who received the YFV17D yellow fever vaccine. Source: PBMCs, taken 5 days after the yellow fever booster vaccination. The CDR3 DNA follows: TGTGCCAGCAGTTACTCGTATCGGGATCAGCCCCAGCATTTT. Translating gives CASSYSYRDQPQHF.